The clone carrying this T cell receptor (beta chain) was observed a handful of times. Its specificity is not known. This record belongs to a study of naive and memory T cell subsets. Broader study findings: Over 90% of naive TCR sequences appeared only once, unlike memory subsets.

Alpha and beta libraries were amplified separately from the second PCR onward. CMV status came from CD4+ T cell IFNgamma after overnight CMV lysate stimulation of fresh PBMCs. Trimming shortened V by 1 base and J by 6 bases, and 12 bases separated the two germline ends. The germline V gene has CDR1 LNHNV and CDR2 YYDKDF (reference sequence). The length of the CDR3 is 15 residues. Two oligonucleotides, mixed equimolar, formed the beta constant-region primer covering TRBC1 and TRBC2. An oligonucleotide with the SP2 primer and a 12-nucleotide UMI was ligated to the cDNA 3' end. TCRdb reanalysed the UMI-ligation and nested PCR reads using MiXCR and keeps one entry per CDR3 protein. Of 89,000 or so distinct CDR3 sequences listed, about an eighth were seen once; the top ten hold about 0.93%.

The V and J genes are TRBV15 and TRBJ2-2; possibly TRBD1 for D (5 bases). Sequenced sample: central memory CD4+ T cells from blood. The clonotype was recovered from a human donor in good health. CDR3 protein: CATSRVSTGAGELFF. The CDR3 DNA is TGTGCCACCAGCAGAGTATCTACAGGAGCCGGGGAGCTGTTTTTT.